Following are 22 T cell receptor beta chains from one sample sequenced in a study of response to subunit inactivated influenza vaccine. MiXCR, run by TCRdb on the RT-PCR reads, gives a single entry per CDR3 protein. The table shows under 500,000 distinct CDR3 sequences, with approximately 11% occurring only once. Sequences were derived from PBMCs from blood, sampled roughly 48 days after vaccination. The receptor source for this set is a man over 45 who received an inactivated influenza vaccine.

This clonotype has just a few counts. The chain combines TRBV28 with TRBJ2-7, with D perhaps TRBD2 (6 bases). V was pared by 6 bases and J by 4 bases, with 16 bases between. Germline CDR1 and CDR2: MDHEN and SYDVKM. The CDR3 has 14 amino acids. The CDR3 spells CASSQRRGLYEQYF. CDR3 nucleotide sequence: TGTGCCAGCAGCCAAAGGAGGGGCCTGTACGAGCAGTACTTC.

The chain uses TRBV3-1 and TRBJ1-1; 8 bases are shared with TRBD1. The CDR3 has 14 residues. J was trimmed by 9 bases and V by 1 base; bases with no gene match: 7. Germline V gene lookup returns CDR1 LGHDT and CDR2 YNNKEL (reference sequence). CDR3 in DNA: TGTGCCAGCAGCCAAGCCGGACAGGGCAACCAAGCTTTCTTT. Amino acids: CASSQAGQGNQAFF.

This clonotype was seen only a few times. The V gene is TRBV7-8, the J gene TRBJ1-3; D ambiguous. The CDR3 contains 16 residues. Per the germline V gene, CDR1 is SGHVS and CDR2 is FQNEAQ. V was shortened by 1 base and J by 2 bases, with 12 bases between the two germline ends. The CDR3, as DNA: TGTGCCAGCAGCTTAGTCTCAATCCGGGCTGGAAACACCATATATTTT. Encoded protein: CASSLVSIRAGNTIYF.

This clonotype has just a few counts. The chain links TRBV6-2 or TRBV6-3 to TRBJ2-3; D possibly uses TRBD1 or TRBD2 (5 bases each). CDR1 is MNHEY, CDR2 SVGEGT, per germline. The CDR3 totals 14 residues. Trimming removed 5 bases from V and 5 bases from J, with 14 bases in between. The CDR3 sequence is CASSHRDGRDTQYF. CDR3 nucleotide sequence: TGTGCCAGCAGTCACCGGGACGGTAGAGATACGCAGTATTTT.

This chain links TRBV7-2 with TRBJ2-1; 9 bases align to TRBD2. CDR3 size: 17 residues. Germline V lookup: CDR1 SGHTA, CDR2 FQGNSA. V was pared by 5 bases and J by 0 bases, with 8 bases of the junction left unmatched. CDR3 in amino acids: CASSPRTSAYSYNEQFF. The CDR3 bases are TGTGCCAGCAGCCCAAGGACTAGCGCCTACTCCTACAATGAGCAGTTCTTC. The complete variable domain, with remaining parts taken from reference TRBV7-2 and TRBJ2-1, reads GAGVSQSPSNKVTEKGKDVELRCDPISGHTALYWYRQSLGQGLEFLIYFQGNSAPDKSGLPSDRFSAERTGGSVSTLTIQRTQQEDSAVYLCASSPRTSAYSYNEQFFGPGTRLTVL.

This clonotype has a handful of counts. V and J are TRBV5-1 and TRBJ2-7, with a possible D match to TRBD1 (6 bases). The length of the CDR3 is 13 residues. CDR1 and CDR2 (germline): SGHRS, YFSETQ. The ends were cut back, 5 bases at V and 7 bases at J, with 16 bases in the middle. CDR3 sequence reads: CASSSDRTGEQYF. Written as DNA, the CDR3 is TGCGCCAGCAGTAGTGACAGGACGGGGGAGCAGTACTTC.

There are a few counts of this clonotype. The chain combines TRBV7-2 with TRBJ2-1; 8 bases map to TRBD2. The junction had 13 bases not matched to a gene; V was cut back by 6 bases and J by 6 bases. CDR1 is SGHTA, CDR2 FQGNSA, per germline. The CDR3 runs to 16 residues. The CDR3 region is CASRLRMGTRSNEQFF. The CDR3 DNA is TGTGCCAGCAGGTTACGGATGGGGACTAGATCCAATGAGCAGTTCTTC.

The J gene is TRBJ2-5, the V gene TRBV5-1; D might be TRBD1 (5 bases). The CDR3 sequence is 14 residues long. Germline V lookup: CDR1 SGHRS, CDR2 YFSETQ. Deletions cut 0 bases from V and 4 bases from J, with 10 bases between. For the CDR3, the DNA is TGCGCCAGCAGCTTGGCCCAGGGTAGAGAGACCCAGTACTTC. It translates to CASSLAQGRETQYF.

The V and J genes are TRBV3-1 and TRBJ2-7; no clear D. V was cut by 0 bases and J by 2 bases, with 5 bases left in between. The CDR3 has 13 residues. The germline V gene has CDR1 LGHDT and CDR2 YNNKEL (reference sequence). CDR3 sequence reads: CASSQELAYEQYF. As DNA, the CDR3 is TGTGCCAGCAGCCAAGAACTGGCCTACGAGCAGTACTTC.

The chain joins TRBV4-2 to TRBJ2-5; 7 bases are a match to TRBD2. Germline values: CDR1 LGHNA, CDR2 YNFKEQ. The CDR3 loop spans 15 amino acids. V lost 2 bases, J lost 4 bases, and 7 bases stayed unmatched. The CDR3 nucleotides read TGTGCCAGCAGCCAAAGCGCGGGGGAGCGAGAGACCCAGTACTTC. Its translation is CASSQSAGERETQYF.

This clonotype was recorded a few times. The rearrangement joins TRBV7-8 to TRBJ2-7; D is ambiguous. V gave up 1 base and J gave up 6 bases, with 10 bases separating them. Per germline, CDR1 SGHVS and CDR2 FQNEAQ. CDR3 size: 13 residues. CDR3 residues: CASSLDSGSEQYF. CDR3 nucleotides: TGTGCCAGCAGCTTAGATTCAGGCAGCGAGCAGTACTTC.

This clonotype was detected a few times. The V and J genes are TRBV10-3 and TRBJ2-1; no reliable D call. This CDR3 comprises 13 residues. Trimming removed 5 bases from V and 7 bases from J, with 12 bases in between. CDR1 and CDR2 (germline): ENHRY, SYGVKD. As DNA, the CDR3 is TGTGCCATCAGTCAGGTCTATTCGAATGAGCAGTTCTTC. This codes for CAISQVYSNEQFF.

J is TRBJ2-1 and V is TRBV10-3; the match to TRBD2 covers 10 bases. The CDR3 runs 14 residues. The V segment lost 6 bases and the J segment 8 bases; nucleotides outside the gene matches: 7. Germline loops: CDR1 ENHRY, CDR2 SYGVKD. CDR3 nucleotides: TGTGCCATCAGCGCTAGCGGGGGAACGTATGAGCAGTTCTTC. This codes for CAISASGGTYEQFF.

Here the CDR3 DNA reads TGCGCCAGCAGCTTACAGGGTTCTGAAGCTTTCTTT. This sequence encodes CASSLQGSEAFF. V is TRBV5-1 and J is TRBJ1-1, with a weak D call TRBD1 (6 bases). Germline CDR1 and CDR2: SGHRS and YFSETQ. Between the trimmed V and J ends, which lost 2 bases and 6 bases, there was a span of 8 bases. The CDR3 runs 12 residues.

The sample holds a few counts of this clonotype. V usage is TRBV29-1 and J usage is TRBJ2-7; 11 nucleotides match TRBD2. The CDR3 is 17 amino acids. The V segment lost 4 bases and the J segment 3 bases; nucleotides outside the gene matches: 14. Germline CDR1 is SQVTM and CDR2 is ANQGSEA. CDR3 sequence reads: CSVGTPFSGRADYEQYF. For the CDR3, the DNA is TGCAGCGTTGGGACCCCCTTTAGCGGGAGGGCCGACTACGAGCAGTACTTC.

This clonotype has at least ten counts. The rearrangement uses TRBV7-9 and TRBJ2-7; D uncertain. The V and J ends lost 5 bases and 7 bases respectively, with 12 bases between them. The CDR3 spans 12 residues. The germline gives CDR1 SEHNR, CDR2 FQNEAQ (reference sequence). The CDR3 reads CASSLIAWEQYF. DNA for the CDR3: TGTGCCAGCAGCCTAATCGCCTGGGAGCAGTACTTC. Full variable domain (remainder filled in from reference TRBV7-9 and TRBJ2-7): DTGVSQNPRHKITKRGQNVTFRCDPISEHNRLYWYRQTLGQGPEFLTYFQNEAQLEKSRLLSDRFSAERPKGSFSTLEIQRTEQGDSAMYLCASSLIAWEQYFGPGTRLTVT.

A few counts support this clonotype. The chain is built from TRBV29-1 and TRBJ1-2, with D possibly being TRBD1 (6 bases). Germline assignment: CDR1 SQVTM and CDR2 ANQGSEA. With 6 bases removed from V and 4 bases from J, the gap between germline ends came to 9 bases. The CDR3 loop spans 11 amino acids. CDR3 nucleotide sequence: TGCAGCGTCCCGGACAGCTATGGCTACACCTTC. This codes for CSVPDSYGYTF.

V and J are TRBV7-9 and TRBJ2-2, with TRBD1 matching over 7 bases. Germline V gene data show CDR1 as SEHNR and CDR2 as FQNEAQ (reference sequence). The CDR3 totals 15 residues. Unmatched junction bases numbered 8, after V lost 6 bases and J lost 4 bases. CDR3 amino acids: CASSNRGPSTGELFF. The CDR3 DNA reads as TGTGCCAGCAGTAACAGGGGACCCTCCACCGGGGAGCTGTTTTTT.

Many counts were recorded for this clonotype. V gene TRBV7-6 combines with J gene TRBJ2-3; D is uncertain. Trimming removed 5 bases from V and 5 bases from J, with 17 bases in between. This CDR3 contains 15 residues. Germline V CDR1 and CDR2: SGHVS, FNYEAQ. CDR3 residues: CASSPGLGVRDTQYF. The CDR3 DNA follows: TGTGCCAGCAGCCCAGGTCTCGGAGTTAGAGATACGCAGTATTTT.

This clonotype has just a few counts. The chain links TRBV15 to TRBJ2-2; TRBD2 matches at 8 bases. This CDR3 is built from 15 residues. Germline V gene lookup returns CDR1 LNHNV and CDR2 YYDKDF (reference sequence). V lost 8 bases, J lost 0 bases, and 5 bases stayed unmatched. Here the CDR3 reads CATGREVTNTGELFF. The CDR3 bases are TGTGCCACCGGGCGGGAGGTAACGAACACCGGGGAGCTGTTTTTT.

The DNA for the CDR3 is TGCGCCAGCAGCCAAGGCCGCTTAACAGGGTACGGCTATGGCTACACCTTC. It encodes CASSQGRLTGYGYGYTF. The rearrangement joins TRBV4-3 to TRBJ1-2; D perhaps matches TRBD1 (6 bases). Trimming stripped 1 base from V and 4 bases from J, with 19 bases between. Germline CDR1 LGHNA, CDR2 YSLEER. The CDR3 runs 17 residues.

This clonotype was counted between two and nine times. The chain has TRBV20-1 and TRBJ2-7; perhaps TRBD1 as D (5 bases). V lost 7 bases and J lost 2, with 18 bases in between. The V gene's germline CDR1 is DFQATT and CDR2 SNEGSKA (reference sequence). There are 14 residues in the CDR3. CDR3 in amino acids: CSGVDRTTTYEQYF. CDR3 DNA: TGCAGTGGGGTCGACAGAACGACCACCTACGAGCAGTACTTC.